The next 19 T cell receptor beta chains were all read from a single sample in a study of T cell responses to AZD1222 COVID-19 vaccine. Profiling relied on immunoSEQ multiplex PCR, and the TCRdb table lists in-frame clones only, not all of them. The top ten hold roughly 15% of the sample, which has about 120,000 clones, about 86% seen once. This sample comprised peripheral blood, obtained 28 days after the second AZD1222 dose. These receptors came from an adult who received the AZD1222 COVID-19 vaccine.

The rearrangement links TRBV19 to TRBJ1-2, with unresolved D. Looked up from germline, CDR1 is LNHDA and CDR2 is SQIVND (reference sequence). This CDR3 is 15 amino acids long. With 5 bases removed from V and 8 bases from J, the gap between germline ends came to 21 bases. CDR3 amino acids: CASSPSTVDFGGYTF. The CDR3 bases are TGTGCCAGTAGTCCCTCCACAGTTGACTTTGGGGGCTACACCTTC.

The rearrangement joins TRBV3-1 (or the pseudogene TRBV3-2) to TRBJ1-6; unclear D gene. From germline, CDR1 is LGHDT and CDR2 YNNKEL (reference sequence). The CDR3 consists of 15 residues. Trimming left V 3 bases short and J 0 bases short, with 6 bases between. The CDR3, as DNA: TGTGCCAGCAGCCACAAGAGCTCCTATAATTCACCCCTCCACTTT. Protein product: CASSHKSSYNSPLHF.

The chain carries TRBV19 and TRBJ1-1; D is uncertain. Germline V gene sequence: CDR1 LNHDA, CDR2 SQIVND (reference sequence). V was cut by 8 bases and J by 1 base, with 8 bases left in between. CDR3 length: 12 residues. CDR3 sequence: CASREGNTEAFF. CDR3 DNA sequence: TGTGCCAGTCGAGAGGGGAACACTGAAGCTTTCTTT.

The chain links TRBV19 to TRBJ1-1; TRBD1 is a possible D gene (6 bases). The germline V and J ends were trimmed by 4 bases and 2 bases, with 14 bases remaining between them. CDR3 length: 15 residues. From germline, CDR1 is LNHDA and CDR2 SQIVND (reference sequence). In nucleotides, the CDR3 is TGTGCCAGTAGTACCGTGTGGGGGGCCAACACTGAAGCTTTCTTT. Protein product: CASSTVWGANTEAFF.

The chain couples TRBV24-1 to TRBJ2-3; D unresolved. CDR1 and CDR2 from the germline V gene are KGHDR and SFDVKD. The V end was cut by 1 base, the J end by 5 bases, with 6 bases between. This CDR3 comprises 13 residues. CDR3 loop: CATSDFLRDTQYF. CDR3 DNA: TGTGCCACCAGTGATTTTTTGAGAGATACGCAGTATTTT.

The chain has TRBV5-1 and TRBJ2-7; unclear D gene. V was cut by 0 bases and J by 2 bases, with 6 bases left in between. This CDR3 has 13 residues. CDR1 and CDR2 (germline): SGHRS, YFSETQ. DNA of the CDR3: TGCGCCAGCAGCTTGGACGGAACCTACGAGCAGTACTTC. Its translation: CASSLDGTYEQYF. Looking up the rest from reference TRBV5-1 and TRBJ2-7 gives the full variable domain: KAGVTQTPRYLIKTRGQQVTLSCSPISGHRSVSWYQQTPGQGLQFLFEYFSETQRNKGNFPGRFSGRQFSNSRSEMNVSTLELGDSALYLCASSLDGTYEQYFGPGTRLTVT.

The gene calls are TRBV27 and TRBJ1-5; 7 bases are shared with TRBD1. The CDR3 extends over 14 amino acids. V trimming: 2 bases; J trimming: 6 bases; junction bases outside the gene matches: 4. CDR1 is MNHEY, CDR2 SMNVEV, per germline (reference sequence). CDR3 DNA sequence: TGTGCCAGCAGTTTAACAGGGGTCGCTCAGCCCCAGCATTTT. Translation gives CASSLTGVAQPQHF.

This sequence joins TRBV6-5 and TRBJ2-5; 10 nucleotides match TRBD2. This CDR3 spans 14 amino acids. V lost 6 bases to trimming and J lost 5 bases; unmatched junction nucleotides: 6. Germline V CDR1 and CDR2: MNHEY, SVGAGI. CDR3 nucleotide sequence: TGTGCCAGCAGCTTAGCGGGGGGCGGGGAGACCCAGTACTTC. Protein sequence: CASSLAGGGETQYF.

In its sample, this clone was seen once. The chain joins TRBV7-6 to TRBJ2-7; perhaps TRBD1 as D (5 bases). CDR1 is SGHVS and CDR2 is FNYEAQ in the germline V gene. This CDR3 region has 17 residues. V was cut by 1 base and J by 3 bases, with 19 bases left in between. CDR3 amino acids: CASSLGQSLSSGYEQYF. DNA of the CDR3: TGTGCCAGCAGCTTAGGACAGTCCCTCTCTTCAGGCTACGAGCAGTACTTC. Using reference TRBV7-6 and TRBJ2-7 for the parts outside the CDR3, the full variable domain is GAGVSQSPRYKVTKRGQDVALRCDPISGHVSLYWYRQALGQGPEFLTYFNYEAQQDKSGLPNDRFSAERPEGSISTLTIQRTEQRDSAMYRCASSLGQSLSSGYEQYFGPGTRLTVT.

The CDR3 here is CASSPPLRTSGGYNEQFF. CDR3 DNA sequence: TGTGCCAGCAGCCCCCCCTTAAGGACTAGCGGGGGTTACAATGAGCAGTTCTTC. V usage is TRBV7-8 and J usage is TRBJ2-1; TRBD2 aligns across 13 bases. The CDR3 consists of 18 residues. Germline assignment: CDR1 SGHVS and CDR2 FQNEAQ. The V gene end was trimmed by 5 bases and the J gene end by 4 bases; junction bases not matched to a gene: 11. Filled out from reference TRBV7-8 and TRBJ2-1, the complete variable domain reads GAGVSQSPRYKVAKRGQDVALRCDPISGHVSLFWYQQALGQGPEFLTYFQNEAQLDKSGLPSDRFFAERPEGSVSTLKIQRTQQEDSAVYLCASSPPLRTSGGYNEQFFGPGTRLTVL.

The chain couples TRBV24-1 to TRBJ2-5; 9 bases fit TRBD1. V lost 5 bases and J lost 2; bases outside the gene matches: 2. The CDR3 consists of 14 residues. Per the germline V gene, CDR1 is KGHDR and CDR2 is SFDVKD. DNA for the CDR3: TGTGCCACCAGTGGACAGGGGGTTCAAGAGACCCAGTACTTC. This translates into CATSGQGVQETQYF.

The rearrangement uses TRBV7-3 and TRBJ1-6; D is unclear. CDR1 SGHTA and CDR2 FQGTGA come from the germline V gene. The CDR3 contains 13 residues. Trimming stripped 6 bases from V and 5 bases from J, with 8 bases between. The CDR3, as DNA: TGTGCCAGCAGATTAGGGAATAATTCACCCCTCCACTTT. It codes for CASRLGNNSPLHF.

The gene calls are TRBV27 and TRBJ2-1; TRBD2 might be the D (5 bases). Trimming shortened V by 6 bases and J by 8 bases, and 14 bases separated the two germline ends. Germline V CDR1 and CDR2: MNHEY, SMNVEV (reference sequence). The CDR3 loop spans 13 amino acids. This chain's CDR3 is CASRSGNGDEQFF. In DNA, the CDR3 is TGTGCCAGCAGATCGGGGAATGGGGATGAGCAGTTCTTC.

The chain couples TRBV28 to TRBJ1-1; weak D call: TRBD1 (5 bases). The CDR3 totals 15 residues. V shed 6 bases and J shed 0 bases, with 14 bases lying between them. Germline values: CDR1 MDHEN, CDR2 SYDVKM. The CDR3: CASRSGSVMNTEAFF. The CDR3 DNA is TGTGCCAGCAGGTCAGGGTCCGTCATGAACACTGAAGCTTTCTTT.

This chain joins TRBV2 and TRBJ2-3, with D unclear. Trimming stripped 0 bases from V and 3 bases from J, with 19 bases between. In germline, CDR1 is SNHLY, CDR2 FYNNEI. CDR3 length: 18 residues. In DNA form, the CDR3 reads TGTGCCAGCAGTGAAGCGGTTTCACTGTTGGCGGAGACAGATACGCAGTATTTT. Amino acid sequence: CASSEAVSLLAETDTQYF.

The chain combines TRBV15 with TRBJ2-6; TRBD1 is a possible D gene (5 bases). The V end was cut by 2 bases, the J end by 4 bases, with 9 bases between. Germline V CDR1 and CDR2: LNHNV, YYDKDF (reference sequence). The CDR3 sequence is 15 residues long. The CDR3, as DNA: TGTGCCACCAGCAGACAGGGCGCGGGGGCCAACGTCCTGACTTTC. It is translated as CATSRQGAGANVLTF.

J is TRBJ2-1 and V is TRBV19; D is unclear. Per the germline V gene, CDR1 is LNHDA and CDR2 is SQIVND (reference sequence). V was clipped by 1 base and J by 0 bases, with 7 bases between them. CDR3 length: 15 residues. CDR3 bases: TGTGCCAGTAGTATAGGACTGAACTCCTACAATGAGCAGTTCTTC. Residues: CASSIGLNSYNEQFF.

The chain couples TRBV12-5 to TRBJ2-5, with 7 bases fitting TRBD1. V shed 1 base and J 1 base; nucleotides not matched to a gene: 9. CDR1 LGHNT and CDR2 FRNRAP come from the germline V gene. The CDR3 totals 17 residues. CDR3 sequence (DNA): TGTGCTAGTGGTTTGGGGGCGACGGGACAGATCCAAGAGACCCAGTACTTC. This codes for CASGLGATGQIQETQYF.

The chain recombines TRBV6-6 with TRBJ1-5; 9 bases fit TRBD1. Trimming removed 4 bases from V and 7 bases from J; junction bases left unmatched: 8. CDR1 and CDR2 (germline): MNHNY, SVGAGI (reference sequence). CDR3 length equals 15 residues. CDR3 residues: CASSSGQGGGQPQHF. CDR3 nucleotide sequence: TGTGCCAGCAGTTCGGGACAGGGCGGGGGACAGCCCCAGCATTTT.